This TCR beta chain was captured by sequencing in a study of OX40 agonist ivuxolimab in advanced cancers. Overall study: Participants averaged 60 years of age (range about 23 to 80) and were about 85% male. Study-wide findings and caveats: Clones of CD4+ and CD8+ blood T cells grew by week 6 at doses of 0.1 to 3.0 mg/kg.

On this clone: Its antigen is still unknown.

Assay: immunoSEQ multiplex PCR; the TCRdb copy retains only in-frame clones and omits some. This table holds about 43,000 clones, more than 75% found once. Trimming removed 3 bases at V and 2 bases at J, with 11 bases between. The CDR3 runs to 14 residues. Germline V gives CDR1 KGHSH, CDR2 LQKENI. The material sequenced was CD4+ or CD8+ T cells sorted from blood, taken in a trial of the OX40 agonist ivuxolimab. The V call is TRBV18, the J call TRBJ2-7; possible D gene TRBD2, 6 bases. The sequence was collected from an adult with an advanced solid tumor such as melanoma, head and neck, liver or kidney cancer. The CDR3 DNA sequence: TGTGCCAGCTCACCGTTAGCGGATCCCTACGAGCAGTACGTC. Its protein product is CASSPLADPYEQYV.